The TCR beta chain under discussion was sequenced for a study of CD8 T cells in ankylosing spondylitis. Study-level points and caveats: Enrichment of disease-linked clones was reportedly significant in matched ankylosing spondylitis synovial fluid. Made up of under ten highly homologous variants, a TCR beta motif appeared characteristic of ankylosing spondylitis blood.

Libraries of TCR beta came from quantitative 5'-RACE with molecular barcodes. TCRdb re-called the 5' RACE reads with MiXCR, one entry per CDR3 protein. The top ten hold approximately 8% of the sample, which has about 160,000 distinct CDR3 sequences, around 19% seen once. This clonotype was counted between two and nine times. Its antigen is unidentified. This receptor was obtained from a male donor with ankylosing spondylitis or in good health (not recorded which). Material: blood, either unsorted or a sorted T cell fraction (not recorded which).

The chain's CDR3 is CASSLERRSYEQYF. The CDR3 DNA sequence: TGCGCCAGCAGCTTGGAGCGCAGGTCCTACGAGCAGTACTTC. The genes are TRBV5-1 and TRBJ2-7, with D uncertain. This CDR3 region has 14 residues. The germline CDR1 and CDR2 sequences are SGHRS and YFSETQ. Trimming removed 0 bases at V and 1 base at J, with 8 bases between.